Listed below are T cell receptor beta chains from one sample, sequenced in a study of cytomegalovirus exposure and HLA in healthy donors. Profiling relied on immunoSEQ multiplex PCR, and the TCRdb table lists in-frame clones only, not all of them. The sample holds around 26,000 clones. Sequencing was carried out using PBMCs. The source is a male donor in good health and CMV-seropositive. Each CDR3 is given with its conserved first and last residue. Fields, in order: CDR3 protein, CDR3 DNA, V gene, D gene, J gene. A D gene is named only where the DNA matches it firmly.

CDR3: CASSWEGEGYF
DNA: TGTGCCAGCAGCTGGGAAGGGGAGGGATATTTT
V: TRBV28
D: .
J: TRBJ1-3

CDR3: CASSYSGQGFVGIQYF
DNA: TGTGCCAGCAGTTACTCGGGACAGGGGTTTGTGGGCATTCAGTACTTC
V: TRBV6-6
D: TRBD1
J: TRBJ2-4

CDR3: CASSALTGEGSPLHF
DNA: TGTGCCAGCAGTGCCTTGACAGGGGAAGGGTCACCCCTCCACTTT
V: TRBV6-1
D: TRBD1
J: TRBJ1-6

CDR3: CASTKGMGTDTQYF
DNA: TGTGCCAGCACCAAGGGGATGGGCACAGATACGCAGTATTTT
V: TRBV28
D: .
J: TRBJ2-3

CDR3: CASSIQIQETQYF
DNA: TGTGCCAGTAGTATTCAGATACAAGAGACCCAGTACTTC
V: TRBV19
D: .
J: TRBJ2-5

CDR3: CASSSTGGDYGYTF
DNA: TGTGCCAGCAGTTCAACAGGGGGGGACTATGGCTACACCTTC
V: TRBV27
D: TRBD1
J: TRBJ1-2

CDR3: CASQGAGGNTEAFF
DNA: TGTGCCAGCCAGGGGGCAGGGGGGAACACTGAAGCTTTCTTT
V: TRBV2
D: TRBD1
J: TRBJ1-1

CDR3: CASSLVLADHNEQFF
DNA: TGTGCCAGCAGCTTAGTACTAGCGGACCACAATGAGCAGTTCTTC
V: TRBV7-9
D: TRBD2
J: TRBJ2-1

CDR3: CASSGGLSTDTQYF
DNA: TGTGCCAGCAGCGGGGGACTGAGCACAGATACGCAGTATTTT
V: TRBV7-2
D: .
J: TRBJ2-3

CDR3: CAGSPPLGPNYGYTF
DNA: TGTGCCGGGAGTCCTCCCTTGGGGCCCAACTATGGCTACACCTTC
V: TRBV30
D: .
J: TRBJ1-2